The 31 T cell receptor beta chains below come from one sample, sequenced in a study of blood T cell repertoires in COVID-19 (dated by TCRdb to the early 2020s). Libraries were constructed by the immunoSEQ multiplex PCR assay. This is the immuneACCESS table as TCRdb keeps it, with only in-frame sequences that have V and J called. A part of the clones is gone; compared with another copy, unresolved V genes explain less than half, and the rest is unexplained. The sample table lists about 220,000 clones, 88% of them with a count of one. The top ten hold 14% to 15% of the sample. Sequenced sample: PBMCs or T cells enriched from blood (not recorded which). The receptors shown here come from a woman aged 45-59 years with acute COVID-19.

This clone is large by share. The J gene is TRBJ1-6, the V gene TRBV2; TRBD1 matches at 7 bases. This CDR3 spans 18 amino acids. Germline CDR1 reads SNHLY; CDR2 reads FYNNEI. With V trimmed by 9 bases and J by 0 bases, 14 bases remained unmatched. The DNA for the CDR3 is TGTGCCAGTTACGCGGAGGGGGCAACGGGCTCCTATAATTCACCCCTCCACTTT. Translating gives CASYAEGATGSYNSPLHF.

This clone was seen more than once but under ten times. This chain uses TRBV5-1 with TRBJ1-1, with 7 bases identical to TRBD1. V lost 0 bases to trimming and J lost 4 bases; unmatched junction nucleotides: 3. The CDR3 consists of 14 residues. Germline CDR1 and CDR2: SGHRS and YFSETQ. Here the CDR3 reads CASSLATGSTEAFF. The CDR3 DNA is TGCGCCAGCAGCTTGGCGACAGGGAGCACTGAAGCTTTCTTT.

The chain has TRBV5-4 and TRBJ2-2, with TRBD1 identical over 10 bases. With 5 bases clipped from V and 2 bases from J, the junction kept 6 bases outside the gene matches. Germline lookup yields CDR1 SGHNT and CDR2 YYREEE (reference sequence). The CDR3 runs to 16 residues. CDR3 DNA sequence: TGTGCCAGCAGGGGACAGGGGATCCCTAACACCGGGGAGCTGTTTTTT. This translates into CASRGQGIPNTGELFF.

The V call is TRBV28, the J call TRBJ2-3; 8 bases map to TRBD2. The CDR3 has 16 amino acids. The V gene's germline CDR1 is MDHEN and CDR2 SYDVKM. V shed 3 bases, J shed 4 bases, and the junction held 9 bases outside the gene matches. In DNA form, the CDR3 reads TGTGCCAGCAGTTTGATGAGCGGGAGAGGAGCAGATACGCAGTATTTT. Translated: CASSLMSGRGADTQYF.

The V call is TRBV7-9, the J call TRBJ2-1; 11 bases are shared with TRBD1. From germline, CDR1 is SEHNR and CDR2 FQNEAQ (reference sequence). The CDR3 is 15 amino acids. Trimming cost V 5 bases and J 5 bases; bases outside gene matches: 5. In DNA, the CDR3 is TGTGCCAGCAGCCAGGGACAGGGGGTAAACAATGAGCAGTTCTTC. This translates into CASSQGQGVNNEQFF. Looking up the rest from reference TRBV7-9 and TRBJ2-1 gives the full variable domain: DTGVSQNPRHKITKRGQNVTFRCDPISEHNRLYWYRQTLGQGPEFLTYFQNEAQLEKSRLLSDRFSAERPKGSFSTLEIQRTEQGDSAMYLCASSQGQGVNNEQFFGPGTRLTVL.

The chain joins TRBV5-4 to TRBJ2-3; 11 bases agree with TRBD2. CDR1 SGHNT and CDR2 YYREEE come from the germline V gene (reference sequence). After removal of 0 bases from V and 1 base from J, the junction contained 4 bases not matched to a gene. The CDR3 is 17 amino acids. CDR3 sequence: CASSLAGSGRGTDTQYF. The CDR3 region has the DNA TGTGCCAGCAGCTTGGCCGGTAGCGGGAGGGGCACAGATACGCAGTATTTT.

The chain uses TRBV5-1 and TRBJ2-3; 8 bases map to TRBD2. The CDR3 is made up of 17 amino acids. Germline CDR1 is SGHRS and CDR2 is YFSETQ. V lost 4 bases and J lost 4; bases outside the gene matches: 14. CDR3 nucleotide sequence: TGCGCCAGCAGCCGACTCGTCCAGCGGGAGTTAGCAGATACGCAGTATTTT. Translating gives CASSRLVQRELADTQYF.

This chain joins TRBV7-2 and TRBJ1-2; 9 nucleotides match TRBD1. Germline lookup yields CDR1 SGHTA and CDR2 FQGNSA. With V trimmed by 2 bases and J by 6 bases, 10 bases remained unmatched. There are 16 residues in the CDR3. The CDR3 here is CASSLTPRDRENGYTF. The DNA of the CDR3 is TGTGCCAGCAGCTTAACCCCGCGGGACAGGGAAAATGGCTACACCTTC.

This CDR3 reads CASSPPPGIEAFF. For the CDR3, the DNA is TGTGCCAGCTCACCACCCCCGGGGATTGAAGCTTTCTTT. The V gene is TRBV18, the J gene TRBJ1-1, with unresolved D. Trimming left V 0 bases short and J 7 bases short, with 9 bases between. CDR1 is KGHSH, CDR2 LQKENI, per germline. The CDR3 covers 13 residues.

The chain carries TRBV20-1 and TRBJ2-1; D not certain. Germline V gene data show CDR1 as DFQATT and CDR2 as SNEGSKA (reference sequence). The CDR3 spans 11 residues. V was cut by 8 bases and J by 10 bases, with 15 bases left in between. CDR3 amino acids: CSQFLNREQFF. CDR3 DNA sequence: TGCAGTCAATTCCTCAACCGGGAGCAGTTCTTC.

The CDR3 loop is CSVKPGETQYF. The CDR3 region has the DNA TGCAGCGTCAAACCGGGAGAGACCCAGTACTTC. The chain is built from TRBV29-1 and TRBJ2-5; D uncertain. Germline lookup yields CDR1 SQVTM and CDR2 ANQGSEA. This CDR3 region has 11 residues. Trimming removed 6 bases from V and 4 bases from J, with 9 bases in between.

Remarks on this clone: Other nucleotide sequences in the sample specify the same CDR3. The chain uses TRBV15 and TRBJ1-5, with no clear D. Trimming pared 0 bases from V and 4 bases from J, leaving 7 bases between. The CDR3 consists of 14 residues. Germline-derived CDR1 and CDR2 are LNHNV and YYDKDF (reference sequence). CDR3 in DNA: TGTGCCACCAGCAGAGATCGGGAAAATCAGCCCCAGCATTTT. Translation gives CATSRDRENQPQHF.

CDR3 DNA sequence: TGTGCCAGCAGCGTAGTCGTAGCGGGGAACACAGATACGCAGTATTTT. Protein: CASSVVVAGNTDTQYF. The gene calls are TRBV9 and TRBJ2-3; 8 bases map to TRBD2. CDR3 length equals 16 residues. In germline, CDR1 is SGDLS, CDR2 YYNGEE. J was trimmed by 2 bases and V by 0 bases; bases with no gene match: 5.

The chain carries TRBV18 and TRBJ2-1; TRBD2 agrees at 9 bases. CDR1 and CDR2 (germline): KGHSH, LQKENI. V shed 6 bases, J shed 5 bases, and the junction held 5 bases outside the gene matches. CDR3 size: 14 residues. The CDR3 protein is CASSSGTSHNEQFF. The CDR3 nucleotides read TGTGCCAGCTCGTCCGGGACTAGCCACAATGAGCAGTTCTTC. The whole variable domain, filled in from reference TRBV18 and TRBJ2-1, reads NAGVMQNPRHLVRRRGQEARLRCSPMKGHSHVYWYRQLPEEGLKFMVYLQKENIIDESGMPKERFSAEFPKEGPSILRIQQVVRGDSAAYFCASSSGTSHNEQFFGPGTRLTVL.

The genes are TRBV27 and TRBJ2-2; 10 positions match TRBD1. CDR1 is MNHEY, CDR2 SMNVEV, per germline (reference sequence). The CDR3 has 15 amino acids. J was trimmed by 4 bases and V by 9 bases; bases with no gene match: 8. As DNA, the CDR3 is TGTGCCAGTCAAGACAGGGGGCATGGCACCGGGGAGCTGTTTTTT. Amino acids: CASQDRGHGTGELFF.

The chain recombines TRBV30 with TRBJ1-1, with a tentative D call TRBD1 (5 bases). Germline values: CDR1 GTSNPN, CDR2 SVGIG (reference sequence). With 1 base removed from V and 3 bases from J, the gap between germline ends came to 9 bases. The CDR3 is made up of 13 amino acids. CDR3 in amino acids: CAWSAGTYTEAFF. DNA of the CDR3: TGTGCCTGGAGTGCGGGGACTTACACTGAAGCTTTCTTT.

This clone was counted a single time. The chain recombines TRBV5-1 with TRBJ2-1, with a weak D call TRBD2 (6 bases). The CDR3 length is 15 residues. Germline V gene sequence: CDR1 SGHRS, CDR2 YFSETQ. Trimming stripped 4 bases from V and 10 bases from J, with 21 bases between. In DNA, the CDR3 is TGCGCCAGCAGCCCCGGGGGTGCGGGCCCTCGAGAGCAGTTCTTC. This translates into CASSPGGAGPREQFF.

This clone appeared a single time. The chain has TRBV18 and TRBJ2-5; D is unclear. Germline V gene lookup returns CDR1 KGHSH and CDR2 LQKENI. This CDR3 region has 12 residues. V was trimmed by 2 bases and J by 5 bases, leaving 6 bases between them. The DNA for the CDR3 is TGTGCCAGCTCACCATACTCTGAGACCCAGTACTTC. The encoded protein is CASSPYSETQYF.

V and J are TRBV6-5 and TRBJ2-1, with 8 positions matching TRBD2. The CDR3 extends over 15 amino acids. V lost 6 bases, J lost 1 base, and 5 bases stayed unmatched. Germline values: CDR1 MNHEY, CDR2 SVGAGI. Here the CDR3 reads CASRSSGRSYNEQFF. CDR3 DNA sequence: TGTGCCAGCAGGTCAAGCGGGAGATCCTACAATGAGCAGTTCTTC.

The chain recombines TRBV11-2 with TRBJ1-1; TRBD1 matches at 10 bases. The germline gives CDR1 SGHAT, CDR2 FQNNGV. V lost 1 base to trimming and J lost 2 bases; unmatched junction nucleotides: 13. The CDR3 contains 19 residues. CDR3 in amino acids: CASSLASFGTGALNTEAFF. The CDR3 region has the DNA TGTGCCAGCAGCTTAGCCAGCTTCGGGACAGGGGCGTTAAACACTGAAGCTTTCTTT.

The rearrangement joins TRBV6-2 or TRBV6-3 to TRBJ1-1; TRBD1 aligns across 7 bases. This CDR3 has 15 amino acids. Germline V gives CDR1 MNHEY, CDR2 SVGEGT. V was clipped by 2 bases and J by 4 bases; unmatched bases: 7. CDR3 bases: TGTGCCAGCAGTTACCTACCCTGGACAGGCACTGAAGCTTTCTTT. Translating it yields CASSYLPWTGTEAFF.

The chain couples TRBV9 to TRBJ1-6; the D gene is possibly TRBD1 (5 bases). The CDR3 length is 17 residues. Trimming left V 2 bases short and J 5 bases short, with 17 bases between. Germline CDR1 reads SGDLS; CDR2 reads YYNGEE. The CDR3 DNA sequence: TGTGCCAGCAGCGTCAGCGTCCAGGGTGGGAATAATTCACCCCTCCACTTT. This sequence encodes CASSVSVQGGNNSPLHF.

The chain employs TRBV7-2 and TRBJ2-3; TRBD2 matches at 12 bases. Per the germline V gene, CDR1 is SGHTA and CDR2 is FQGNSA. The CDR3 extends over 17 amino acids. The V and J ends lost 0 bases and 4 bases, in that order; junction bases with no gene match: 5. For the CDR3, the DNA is TGTGCCAGCAGCTTAGCGAGGACTAGCGGGAACGCAGATACGCAGTATTTT. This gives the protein CASSLARTSGNADTQYF.

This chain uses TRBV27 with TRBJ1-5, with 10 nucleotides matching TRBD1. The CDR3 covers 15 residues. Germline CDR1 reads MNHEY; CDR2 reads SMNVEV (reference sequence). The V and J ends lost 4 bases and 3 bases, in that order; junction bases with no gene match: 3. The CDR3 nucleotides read TGTGCCAGCAGTTGGACAGGGGGGTACAATCAGCCCCAGCATTTT. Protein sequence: CASSWTGGYNQPQHF.

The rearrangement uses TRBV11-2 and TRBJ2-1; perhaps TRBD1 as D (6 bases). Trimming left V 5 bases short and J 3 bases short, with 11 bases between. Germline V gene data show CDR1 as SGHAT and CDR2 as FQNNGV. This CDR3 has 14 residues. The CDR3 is CASSRLQGYNEQFF. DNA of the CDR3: TGTGCCAGCAGCCGACTACAGGGCTACAATGAGCAGTTCTTC.

The CDR3 spells CATSDPGQGGNQPQHF. The CDR3 nucleotides read TGTGCCACCAGTGACCCCGGACAGGGCGGCAATCAGCCCCAGCATTTT. The chain uses TRBV24-1 and TRBJ1-5; TRBD1 matches 8 bases. This CDR3 spans 16 amino acids. Trimming at V came to 4 bases and at J to 2 bases, leaving 6 bases not matched to a gene. Germline CDR1 KGHDR, CDR2 SFDVKD.

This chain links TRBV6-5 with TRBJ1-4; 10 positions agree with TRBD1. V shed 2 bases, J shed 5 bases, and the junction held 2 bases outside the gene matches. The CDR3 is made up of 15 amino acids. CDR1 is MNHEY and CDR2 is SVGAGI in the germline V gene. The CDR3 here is CASSYGTGANEKLFF. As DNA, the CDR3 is TGTGCCAGCAGTTACGGGACAGGGGCCAATGAAAAACTGTTTTTT.

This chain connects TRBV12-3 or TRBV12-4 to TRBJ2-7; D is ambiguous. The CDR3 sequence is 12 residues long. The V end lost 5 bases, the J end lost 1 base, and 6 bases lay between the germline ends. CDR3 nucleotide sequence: TGTGCCAGCAGTCGGGTTTCCTACGAGCAGTACTTC. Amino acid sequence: CASSRVSYEQYF.

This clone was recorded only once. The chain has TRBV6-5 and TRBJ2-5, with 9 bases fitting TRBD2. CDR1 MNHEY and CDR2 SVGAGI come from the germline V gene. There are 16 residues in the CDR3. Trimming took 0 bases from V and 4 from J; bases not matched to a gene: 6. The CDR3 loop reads CASSYSAGGAGETQYF. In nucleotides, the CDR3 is TGTGCCAGCAGTTACTCAGCGGGAGGCGCGGGAGAGACCCAGTACTTC.

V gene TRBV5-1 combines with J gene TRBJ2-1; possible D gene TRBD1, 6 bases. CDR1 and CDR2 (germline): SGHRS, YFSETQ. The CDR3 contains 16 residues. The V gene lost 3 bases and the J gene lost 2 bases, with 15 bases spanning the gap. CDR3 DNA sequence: TGCGCCAGCAGCTCGCTGACTACAGGGACCTACAATGAGCAGTTCTTC. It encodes CASSSLTTGTYNEQFF.

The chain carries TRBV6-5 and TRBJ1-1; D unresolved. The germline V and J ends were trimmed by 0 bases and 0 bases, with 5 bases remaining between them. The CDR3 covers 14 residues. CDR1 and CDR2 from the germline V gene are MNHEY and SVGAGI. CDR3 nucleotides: TGTGCCAGCAGTTACTCGAGAGTGAACACTGAAGCTTTCTTT. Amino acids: CASSYSRVNTEAFF.